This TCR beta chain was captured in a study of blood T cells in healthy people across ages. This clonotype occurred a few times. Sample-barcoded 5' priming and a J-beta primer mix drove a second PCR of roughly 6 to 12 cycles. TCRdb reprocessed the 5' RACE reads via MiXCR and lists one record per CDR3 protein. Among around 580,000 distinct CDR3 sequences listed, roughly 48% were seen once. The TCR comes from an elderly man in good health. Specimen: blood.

The CDR3 is CSVRTGGNTF. The CDR3 DNA reads TGCAGCGTTCGGACAGGGGGTAACACCTTC. The gene calls are TRBV29-1 and TRBJ1-2, with 10 positions matching TRBD1. Germline V gene data show CDR1 as SQVTM and CDR2 as ANQGSEA. V shed 5 bases and J 12 bases; nucleotides not matched to a gene: 3. The CDR3 consists of 10 residues.